This T cell receptor beta chain appears in the sequencing data of a study of graft-versus-host responses after intestinal transplantation (dated by TCRdb to the early 2020s). For context, the study as a whole: The transplants that recipients received were multivisceral, liver-intestinal, or isolated intestinal. Every recipient was given anti-thymocyte globulin induction, then maintenance tacrolimus and steroids for roughly three years. Bulk TCR-beta CDR3 sequencing was used to track graft-versus-host and host-versus-graft alloreactive T cell clones in the graft, circulation and bone marrow after intestinal transplantation. To identify alloreactive clones, pre-transplant mixed lymphocyte reaction products were sequenced and compared with unstimulated pre-transplant donor and recipient T cells. The cohort enrolled about two dozen intestinal transplant recipients, one of whom was a retransplant, and a few patients without pretransplant specimens were excluded. A peak of at least 4% donor T cells among recipient peripheral blood mononuclear cells was the definition used for donor T cell macrochimerism. Samples from three later patients were sequenced in-house on an Illumina MiSeq with MiXCR processing rather than by the commercial service.

The protocol used for the library was the immunoSEQ multiplex PCR assay. For most patients, high-throughput TCR-beta CDR3 sequencing of genomic DNA was performed by Adaptive Biotechnologies. On the study's bioinformatics: TCR sequencing data were retrieved from Adaptive's ImmunoSEQ software for about 17 patients, whereas three other patients were processed with MiXCR and VDJtools. CDR3 nucleotide sequences shared between donor and recipient were removed because the origin of such sequences could not be assigned. To count as alloreactive, a clone needed at least 2-fold expansion over unstimulated cells and a minimum CFSE-low frequency of 0.002% (template counts) or 0.001% (read counts). A clone was considered mappable if detected in the sequenced pre-transplant spleen, lymph node, or MLR CFSE-low populations of the donor or recipient. Cumulative frequency of alloreactive clones was calculated as a percentage of all sequences weighted by copy number. What TCRdb holds here is the immuneACCESS table cut down to in-frame rearrangements. Part of the clones is not present; checked against another copy, under half of the missing clones reflect an unresolved V gene, and the others are unexplained. Clone size and the V and J calls come from that table; the DNA yielded D and trimming. The sample table records approximately 12,000 clones; about 93% of these occur just once. Approximately 22% of the sample comes from the top ten.

General findings and caveats noted by the study authors: Peak levels of circulating GvH clones were associated with declines in HvG clones early after transplant. In the allografts of patients with donor T cell macrochimerism, GvH to HvG T cell clonal ratios were high. The relatively low number and heterogeneity of intestinal transplant patients limited the conclusions. GvH clones turned up in recipient bone marrow, with some appearing earlier in ileal mucosa or blood, a pattern consistent with an intestinal mucosal origin.

Blood samples were collected up to 4 times in the first month after transplant and then at least monthly when available. Points on this clone: No cognate antigen has been identified for it. Per-base qualities were not stored, and no clone one base away is much larger.

The clonotype comes from a human patient who received an intestinal transplant, so some T cells may come from the graft donor. The specimen comprised PBMCs, sampled 109 days after intestinal transplant.

The CDR3 region: CAISEEGVYGYTF. The nucleotide sequence reads as follows: TGTGCCATCAGTGAAGAGGGCGTCTATGGCTACACCTTC. The chain links TRBV10-3 with TRBJ1-2, with the identity of the D gene unclear. From a lookup of the germline V gene, CDR1 and CDR2 are ENHRY and SYGVKD. V is shortened by 3 bases, J by 4 bases, and the region joining them spans 9 bases. The CDR3 spans 13 residues, from the cysteine through the phenylalanine. Just the 39-base CDR3 DNA is kept, in frame starting at base 1.